The 29 T cell receptor beta chains below were found in one sample sequenced in a study of T cells in Graves' hyperthyroidism and ophthalmopathy. TCR beta CDR3 regions were amplified from RNA transcripts. Carried out on the TCR CDR3, a first-round RT-PCR used the HTBI primer set. TCRdb independently ran MiXCR on the multiplex PCR reads; one entry per CDR3 protein. Among fewer than 450,000 distinct CDR3 sequences listed, 15% to 20% were seen once. What was sequenced was blood. The receptors stem from a woman in her twenties or thirties with Graves' hyperthyroidism that later progressed to Graves' ophthalmopathy.

Details on this clonotype: The junction departs from the called germline gene at one end, perhaps through a read error. The chain recombines TRBV6-1 with TRBJ2-1; D call uncertain. Germline V gene data show CDR1 as MNHNS and CDR2 as SASEGT. This CDR3 region has 14 residues. The CDR3 region has the DNA TGTGCCGGCAGCGCGGCAAGCTCCTACAATGAGCAGTTCTTC. Translating gives CAGSAASSYNEQFF.

This clonotype was observed many times. CDR3 coding DNA: TGTGCCAGCAGCCAAGATGGATCATGGGACAGAGAAGGAATGAACACTGAAGCTTTCTTT. Translation gives CASSQDGSWDREGMNTEAFF. The chain combines TRBV3-1 with TRBJ1-1; TRBD1 aligns across 7 bases. Germline CDR1 LGHDT, CDR2 YNNKEL (reference sequence). The CDR3 covers 20 residues. Losses at the gene ends were 0 bases for V and 0 bases for J; bases not matched to a gene: 16.

This clonotype was recorded many times. The chain uses TRBV11-1 and TRBJ2-2, with 10 nucleotides matching TRBD2. CDR3 length: 15 residues. The germline V gene encodes CDR1 SGHAT and CDR2 FQDESV (reference sequence). With V trimmed by 1 base and J by 5 bases, 1 base remained unmatched. The CDR3 here is CASSLVTSGTGELFF. Here the CDR3 DNA reads TGTGCCAGCAGCTTAGTGACTAGCGGGACCGGGGAGCTGTTTTTT.

This clonotype appeared many times. The CDR3 protein is CASSFTGGSGEKLFF. The CDR3, as DNA: TGTGCCAGCAGTTTTACAGGGGGATCGGGGGAAAAACTGTTTTTT. V usage is TRBV12-3 or TRBV12-4 and J usage is TRBJ1-4; 8 nucleotides align to TRBD1. The CDR3 has 15 residues. Trimming took 3 bases from V and 8 from J; bases not matched to a gene: 8.

As concerns this clonotype: Germline is not matched at one junction end, which may reflect a read error. The chain uses TRBV6-1 and TRBJ2-5; TRBD2 agrees at 14 bases. Germline V gene lookup returns CDR1 MNHNS and CDR2 SASEGT. This CDR3 comprises 16 residues. This CDR3 reads CASSEGTSGSRETQYF. The CDR3, as DNA: TGTGCCAGCAGCGAAGGGACTAGCGGGAGTCGAGAGACCCAGTACTTC.

This clonotype was picked up many times. CDR3 DNA sequence: TGTGCCAGCAGCTTTCCTCTCCTGGGGCCACTCTATAATTCACCCCTCCACTTT. This encodes CASSFPLLGPLYNSPLHF. The gene calls are TRBV11-2 and TRBJ1-6; perhaps TRBD1 as D (5 bases). The CDR3 runs to 18 residues. In germline, CDR1 is SGHAT, CDR2 FQNNGV. The V gene lost 3 bases and the J gene lost 3 bases, with 18 bases spanning the gap.

This rearrangement joins TRBV28 to TRBJ2-4; 8 bases map to TRBD1. V trimming: 4 bases; J trimming: 0 bases; junction bases outside the gene matches: 17. Germline V CDR1 and CDR2: MDHEN, SYDVKM. The CDR3 spans 20 residues. CDR3 DNA: TGTGCCAGCAGTTCCCGGCCAGGGGGCGCAATCCTCCTAGCCAAAAACATTCAGTACTTC. Translation gives CASSSRPGGAILLAKNIQYF.

V gene TRBV29-1 combines with J gene TRBJ2-5; 9 nucleotides match TRBD1. From germline, CDR1 is SQVTM and CDR2 ANQGSEA. The CDR3 sequence is 13 residues long. The V segment lost 3 bases and the J segment 7 bases; nucleotides outside the gene matches: 6. As DNA, the CDR3 is TGCAGCGTTGAGGACAGGGGTACGGGGACCCAGTACTTC. It translates to CSVEDRGTGTQYF. Combining the CDR3 with reference TRBV29-1 and TRBJ2-5 gives the whole variable domain SAVISQKPSRDICQRGTSLTIQCQVDSQVTMMFWYRQQPGQSLTLIATANQGSEATYESGFVIDKFPISRPNLTFSTLTVSNMSPEDSSIYLCSVEDRGTGTQYFGPGTRLLVL.

This clonotype was detected ten times or more. The chain is built from TRBV27 and TRBJ2-3; D perhaps matches TRBD2 (6 bases). This CDR3 region has 14 residues. Trimming stripped 2 bases from V and 5 bases from J, with 11 bases between. The V gene's germline CDR1 is MNHEY and CDR2 SMNVEV (reference sequence). In DNA form, the CDR3 reads TGTGCCAGCAGTTTACGTCCGCGGGGAGATACGCAGTATTTT. Residues: CASSLRPRGDTQYF.

This clonotype came up a few times. J is TRBJ1-5 and V is TRBV28; TRBD1 matches at 7 bases. CDR1 and CDR2 from the germline V gene are MDHEN and SYDVKM. Trimming removed 8 bases from V and 0 bases from J; junction bases left unmatched: 10. The CDR3 is 16 residues long. This chain's CDR3 is CASGGTEDYSNQPQHF. The CDR3 coding sequence is TGTGCCAGCGGAGGGACAGAGGACTATAGCAATCAGCCCCAGCATTTT.

This sequence joins TRBV4-2 and TRBJ1-2; TRBD1 might be the D (5 bases). V lost 0 bases, J lost 4 bases, and 12 bases lay in between. The germline gives CDR1 LGHNA, CDR2 YNFKEQ. This CDR3 is 15 amino acids long. The CDR3 protein is CASSQELVTVYGYTF. The CDR3 DNA is TGTGCCAGCAGCCAAGAATTAGTGACAGTCTATGGCTACACCTTC.

This clonotype was found once. The chain combines TRBV5-4 with TRBJ2-5, with D possibly being TRBD2 (5 bases). The V and J ends lost 3 bases and 3 bases respectively, with 18 bases between them. Germline assignment: CDR1 SGHNT and CDR2 YYREEE (reference sequence). The CDR3 has 16 amino acids. Written as DNA, the CDR3 is TGTGCCAGCAGCTCCCGCCGAGGGTCGGAGGAAGAGACCCAGTACTTC. Translation: CASSSRRGSEEETQYF.

Many counts were recorded for this clonotype. The genes are TRBV7-8 and TRBJ2-3; TRBD2 aligns across 11 bases. CDR1 and CDR2 (germline): SGHVS, FQNEAQ. With 2 bases clipped from V and 1 base from J, the junction kept 8 bases outside the gene matches. This CDR3 is built from 18 residues. This CDR3 is CASSLLSGRALRTDTQYF. CDR3 nucleotide sequence: TGTGCCAGCAGCTTACTTAGCGGGAGGGCCTTACGCACAGATACGCAGTATTTT. The full variable domain, with the rest looked up from reference TRBV7-8 and TRBJ2-3, is GAGVSQSPRYKVAKRGQDVALRCDPISGHVSLFWYQQALGQGPEFLTYFQNEAQLDKSGLPSDRFFAERPEGSVSTLKIQRTQQEDSAVYLCASSLLSGRALRTDTQYFGPGTRLTVL.

With respect to this clonotype: This may come from a read error, since a much larger clone is one base off. This chain connects TRBV7-9 to TRBJ1-5, with D unresolved. Germline V lookup: CDR1 SEHNR, CDR2 FQNEAQ (reference sequence). V was trimmed by 7 bases and J by 4 bases, leaving 11 bases between them. The CDR3 loop spans 13 amino acids. In nucleotides, the CDR3 is TGTGCCAGCACCGAAACAGAGAATCAGCCCCAGCATTTT. The encoded protein is CASTETENQPQHF.

The sample holds many counts of this clonotype. The chain uses TRBV7-2 and TRBJ2-7; D remains unclear. The germline V gene encodes CDR1 SGHTA and CDR2 FQGNSA. Trimming took 2 bases from V and 5 from J, leaving 7 bases between them. This CDR3 is built from 12 residues. CDR3 sequence (DNA): TGTGCCAGCAGCTTATACGGCAACGAGCAGTACTTC. As protein: CASSLYGNEQYF.

The rearrangement links TRBV12-3 or TRBV12-4 to TRBJ1-3; maybe TRBD1 (5 bases). The CDR3 length is 12 residues. Trimming left V 8 bases short and J 3 bases short, with 8 bases between. DNA of the CDR3: TGTGCCAGCGGGACTTTTGGAAACACCATATATTTT. Translated: CASGTFGNTIYF.

This clonotype was observed many times. The chain couples TRBV20-1 to TRBJ1-2; the D gene is possibly TRBD1 (5 bases). Germline CDR1 DFQATT, CDR2 SNEGSKA (reference sequence). The CDR3 length is 14 residues. Trimming removed 5 bases from V and 2 bases from J, with 15 bases in between. CDR3 DNA sequence: TGCAGTGCTCTAACCCGAGGGGCAAACTATGGCTACACCTTC. Translated: CSALTRGANYGYTF.

The V call is TRBV11-2, the J call TRBJ2-3, with D uncertain. V lost 2 bases and J lost 4, with 10 bases in between. CDR3 length equals 14 residues. Germline assignment: CDR1 SGHAT and CDR2 FQNNGV. CDR3 sequence (DNA): TGTGCCAGCAGCTTACGTGGAGTTCCAGATACGCAGTATTTT. Its translation: CASSLRGVPDTQYF.

The chain has TRBV24-1 and TRBJ2-5; 8 bases are shared with TRBD2. Germline V gene data show CDR1 as KGHDR and CDR2 as SFDVKD. V lost 4 bases and J lost 1; bases outside the gene matches: 4. This CDR3 region has 15 residues. CDR3 DNA sequence: TGTGCCACCAGTGACCCAACTAGCGGCCAAGAGACCCAGTACTTC. As protein: CATSDPTSGQETQYF.

This rearrangement joins TRBV10-2 to TRBJ2-3; weak D call: TRBD2 (6 bases). Between the trimmed V and J ends, which lost 3 bases and 2 bases, there was a span of 12 bases. There are 15 residues in the CDR3. Germline CDR1 WSHSY, CDR2 SAAADI. The CDR3 reads CASSDSRGSTDTQYF. For the CDR3, the DNA is TGCGCCAGCAGTGATTCGCGGGGATCCACAGATACGCAGTATTTT.

This clonotype showed up many times. The V and J genes are TRBV19 and TRBJ1-1; D is unresolved. There are 14 residues in the CDR3. Trimming took off 4 bases at V and 4 bases at J, with 13 bases between the two ends. CDR1 is LNHDA, CDR2 SQIVND, per germline (reference sequence). CDR3 protein: CASSKGPPSTEAFF. The DNA for the CDR3 is TGTGCCAGTAGTAAGGGTCCACCGAGCACTGAAGCTTTCTTT. The complete variable domain, with remaining parts taken from reference TRBV19 and TRBJ1-1, reads DGGITQSPKYLFRKEGQNVTLSCEQNLNHDAMYWYRQDPGQGLRLIYYSQIVNDFQKGDIAEGYSVSREKKESFPLTVTSAQKNPTAFYLCASSKGPPSTEAFFGQGTRLTVV.

Only a few counts were recorded for this clonotype. This rearrangement joins TRBV7-9 to TRBJ2-7; 8 bases are shared with TRBD1. The CDR3 spans 14 residues. The germline V gene has CDR1 SEHNR and CDR2 FQNEAQ (reference sequence). V shed 5 bases, J shed 6 bases, and the junction held 9 bases outside the gene matches. DNA for the CDR3: TGTGCCAGCAGCGTTTGGACAGGGTACGGCGAGCAGTACTTC. Its protein is CASSVWTGYGEQYF.

This clonotype was detected many times. This chain connects TRBV3-1 to TRBJ2-3; D gene unclear. Deletions cut 4 bases from V and 3 bases from J, with 5 bases between. The V gene's germline CDR1 is LGHDT and CDR2 YNNKEL (reference sequence). This CDR3 comprises 12 residues. The DNA for the CDR3 is TGTGCCAGCAGCCGACTGACAGATACGCAGTATTTT. Encoded protein: CASSRLTDTQYF.

Only a few counts were recorded for this clonotype. The rearrangement joins TRBV12-3 or TRBV12-4 to TRBJ1-5, with D hard to call. Between the trimmed V and J ends, which lost 6 bases and 1 base, there was a span of 10 bases. The CDR3 extends over 14 amino acids. CDR3 amino acids: CASRVSSSNQPQHF. The CDR3, as DNA: TGTGCCAGCAGGGTGAGTTCGAGCAATCAGCCCCAGCATTTT.

This clonotype has just a few counts. CDR3 nucleotides: TGTGCCAGTAGTATGGGAGAGGGTTACTCCTACAATGAGCAGTTCTTC. This sequence encodes CASSMGEGYSYNEQFF. The V gene is TRBV19, the J gene TRBJ2-1, with D tentatively TRBD2 (5 bases). V was pared by 3 bases and J by 0 bases, with 12 bases between. This CDR3 has 16 residues. Germline CDR1 and CDR2: LNHDA and SQIVND (reference sequence).

In this sample, this clonotype turned up a few times. The junction departs from germline at one end; a sequencing error may be responsible. The chain joins TRBV29-1 to TRBJ1-2, with 10 nucleotides matching TRBD1. Germline loops: CDR1 SQVTM, CDR2 ANQGSEA. The CDR3 length is 12 residues. This CDR3 is CSVGDRGYGFTF. CDR3 DNA: TGCAGCGTTGGGGACAGGGGCTATGGCTTCACCTTC.

This clonotype was counted between two and nine times. This chain uses TRBV24-1 with TRBJ2-1; weak D call: TRBD2 (6 bases). From germline, CDR1 is KGHDR and CDR2 SFDVKD. V shed 4 bases and J shed 0 bases, with 12 bases lying between them. The CDR3 loop spans 16 amino acids. CDR3 bases: TGTGCCACCAGTGACGCTACAGCGGGCTCCTACAATGAGCAGTTCTTC. It yields the protein CATSDATAGSYNEQFF.

This clonotype was observed at least ten times. The chain has TRBV2 and TRBJ1-2; possibly TRBD1 for D (6 bases). The V end was cut by 5 bases, the J end by 6 bases, with 10 bases between. In germline, CDR1 is SNHLY, CDR2 FYNNEI. The CDR3 totals 12 residues. The CDR3 here is CASSTGFDGYTF. The DNA of the CDR3 is TGTGCCAGCAGTACAGGGTTCGATGGCTACACCTTC.

Notes on this clonotype: Being one base from a much bigger clone, this may be a read error. The V gene is TRBV6-1, the J gene TRBJ2-3, with 7 positions matching TRBD1. Trimming took 6 bases from V and 3 from J; bases not matched to a gene: 9. CDR1 and CDR2 from the germline V gene are MNHNS and SASEGT. The CDR3 loop spans 15 amino acids. The CDR3 DNA follows: TGTGCCAGCAGCCCAAACAGGGGTCGAACAGATACGCAGTATTTT. This sequence encodes CASSPNRGRTDTQYF.